These 17 T cell receptor beta chains were sequenced from one sample in a study of CD8 T cells in Susac syndrome. Random hexamers served to reverse transcribe about 0.45 to 1 ug RNA. Each CDR3 protein is one row after TCRdb ran MiXCR on the immunoSEQ multiplex PCR reads. The sample consists of some 400,000 distinct CDR3 sequences, around 83% of them appearing once. Sequenced sample: CD8+ T cells from PBMCs. Every receptor here comes from a human donor with multiple sclerosis.

V gene TRBV5-4 combines with J gene TRBJ1-1; possible D gene TRBD1, 5 bases. The CDR3 runs to 17 residues. Germline V lookup: CDR1 SGHNT, CDR2 YYREEE (reference sequence). Trimming shortened V by 3 bases and J by 3 bases, and 21 bases separated the two germline ends. CDR3 protein: CASSWAGRQQIHTEAFF. The CDR3 nucleotides are TGTGCCAGCAGCTGGGCAGGGCGCCAACAGATCCACACTGAAGCTTTCTTT.

The CDR3 DNA reads TGTGCCAGCGCCATGACCCGCCAGCTCTACGAGCAGTACTTC. It translates to CASAMTRQLYEQYF. The chain is built from TRBV27 and TRBJ2-7; D gene unclear. The germline V gene encodes CDR1 MNHEY and CDR2 SMNVEV (reference sequence). Trimming left V 8 bases short and J 3 bases short, with 17 bases between. The CDR3 contains 14 residues.

The chain links TRBV10-3 to TRBJ2-3, with TRBD2 identical over 10 bases. From germline, CDR1 is ENHRY and CDR2 SYGVKD. Trimming cost V 2 bases and J 6 bases; bases outside gene matches: 11. This CDR3 is built from 17 residues. The CDR3 DNA follows: TGTGCCATCAGTGAGGACACTAGCGGGACCCCAAGGGATACGCAGTATTTT. Translation: CAISEDTSGTPRDTQYF.

This chain joins TRBV3-1 and TRBJ1-1; the D gene is possibly TRBD1 (5 bases). This CDR3 contains 14 residues. Germline CDR1 reads LGHDT; CDR2 reads YNNKEL (reference sequence). The V and J ends lost 0 bases and 5 bases respectively, with 10 bases between them. The CDR3 reads CASSQDLGGTEAFF. The DNA for the CDR3 is TGTGCCAGCAGCCAAGATTTGGGGGGGACTGAAGCTTTCTTT.

The chain recombines TRBV29-1 with TRBJ1-2; no firm D call. The V and J ends lost 0 bases and 8 bases respectively, with 13 bases between them. Germline values: CDR1 SQVTM, CDR2 ANQGSEA. The CDR3 is 13 residues long. CDR3 sequence: CSVEDPRNRGYTF. DNA for the CDR3: TGCAGCGTTGAAGATCCCCGGAATAGAGGCTACACCTTC.

The chain couples TRBV19 to TRBJ1-2, with D possibly matching TRBD1 (5 bases). Germline V gene data show CDR1 as LNHDA and CDR2 as SQIVND (reference sequence). This CDR3 has 15 amino acids. The V end was cut by 3 bases, the J end by 0 bases, with 11 bases between. For the CDR3, the DNA is TGTGCCAGTAGTATCGAGGGACTGGCTAACTATGGCTACACCTTC. The encoded protein is CASSIEGLANYGYTF.

About this clonotype: Compared with germline, one end of the junction differs, possibly owing to a read error. The rearrangement uses TRBV5-1 and TRBJ1-1; TRBD1 agrees at 7 bases. The CDR3 runs 17 residues. Germline V gene lookup returns CDR1 SGHRS and CDR2 YFSETQ. The CDR3 coding sequence is TGCGCCAGCAGCTTCCACAGGGGTAACGGGATGAACACTGAAGCTTCCTTT. This sequence encodes CASSFHRGNGMNTEASF. The full variable domain, its missing parts supplied by reference TRBV5-1 and TRBJ1-1, is KAGVTQTPRYLIKTRGQQVTLSCSPISGHRSVSWYQQTPGQGLQFLFEYFSETQRNKGNFPGRFSGRQFSNSRSEMNVSTLELGDSALYLCASSFHRGNGMNTEASFGQGTRLTVV.

This clonotype showed up just once. The rearrangement joins TRBV7-2 to TRBJ2-7, with TRBD2 matching 11 bases. The trim removed 6 bases at V and 4 bases at J, leaving 14 bases unmatched. The germline V gene has CDR1 SGHTA and CDR2 FQGNSA. The CDR3 loop spans 17 amino acids. The CDR3 sequence is CASRQTSGIGRVYEQYF. DNA of the CDR3: TGTGCCAGCAGACAGACTAGCGGGATTGGGAGGGTGTACGAGCAGTACTTC.

The rearrangement links TRBV10-2 to TRBJ2-5; the match to TRBD1 covers 9 bases. This CDR3 comprises 16 residues. V trimming: 6 bases; J trimming: 3 bases; junction bases outside the gene matches: 11. CDR1 is WSHSY, CDR2 SAAADI, per germline. The CDR3 reads CASRDTGDRVEETQYF. For the CDR3, the DNA is TGCGCCAGCAGGGACACCGGGGACAGGGTAGAAGAGACCCAGTACTTC.

The chain recombines TRBV27 with TRBJ2-7; D perhaps matches TRBD1 (6 bases). This CDR3 contains 13 residues. Germline CDR1 MNHEY, CDR2 SMNVEV (reference sequence). Trimming removed 6 bases from V and 6 bases from J, with 15 bases in between. CDR3 loop: CASSVTGTGEQYF. The CDR3 coding sequence is TGTGCCAGCAGCGTAACAGGGACGGGCGAGCAGTACTTC.

This chain joins TRBV19 and TRBJ1-1; D remains ambiguous. Looked up from germline, CDR1 is LNHDA and CDR2 is SQIVND (reference sequence). Trimming removed 3 bases from V and 1 base from J, with 6 bases in between. This CDR3 has 13 amino acids. The DNA for the CDR3 is TGTGCCAGTAGTATTGCAGAGAACACTGAAGCTTTCTTT. Translated: CASSIAENTEAFF.

The V gene is TRBV5-1, the J gene TRBJ2-1, with 8 bases aligning to TRBD1. The CDR3 contains 17 residues. Germline V CDR1 and CDR2: SGHRS, YFSETQ. Trimming removed 2 bases from V and 2 bases from J; junction bases left unmatched: 9. The CDR3 loop is CASSFDPTGGTYNEQFF. CDR3 nucleotides: TGCGCCAGCAGCTTCGATCCTACAGGGGGAACCTACAATGAGCAGTTCTTC. Supplemented by reference TRBV5-1 and TRBJ2-1, the full variable domain reads KAGVTQTPRYLIKTRGQQVTLSCSPISGHRSVSWYQQTPGQGLQFLFEYFSETQRNKGNFPGRFSGRQFSNSRSEMNVSTLELGDSALYLCASSFDPTGGTYNEQFFGPGTRLTVL.

This chain joins TRBV30 and TRBJ2-3, with TRBD2 as a possible D gene (6 bases). The V gene's germline CDR1 is GTSNPN and CDR2 SVGIG (reference sequence). The V end was cut by 4 bases, the J end by 3 bases, with 14 bases between. CDR3 length: 14 residues. CDR3: CAWKAGIATDTQYF. The CDR3 nucleotides read TGTGCCTGGAAGGCGGGAATCGCAACAGATACGCAGTATTTT. Full variable domain (missing parts from reference TRBV30 and TRBJ2-3): SQTIHQWPATLVQPVGSPLSLECTVEGTSNPNLYWYRQAAGRGLQLLFYSVGIGQISSEVPQNLSASRPQDRQFILSSKKLLLSDSGFYLCAWKAGIATDTQYFGPGTRLTVL.

V gene TRBV6-2 or TRBV6-3 combines with J gene TRBJ2-2, with D tentatively TRBD1 or TRBD2 (5 bases each). This CDR3 spans 17 amino acids. The germline V gene encodes CDR1 MNHEY and CDR2 SVGEGT. V gave up 2 bases and J gave up 4 bases, with 17 bases separating them. In nucleotides, the CDR3 is TGTGCCAGCAGTTACACACAGGCCGGGACGATCACCGGGGAGCTGTTTTTT. It translates to CASSYTQAGTITGELFF.

In this sample, this clonotype turned up a few times. CDR3 protein: CASSVVPPGIEDEQYF. DNA of the CDR3: TGTGCCAGCAGTGTTGTCCCCCCGGGGATAGAGGACGAGCAGTACTTC. The V call is TRBV2, the J call TRBJ2-7; D might be TRBD2 (5 bases). CDR3 length: 16 amino acids. The V gene lost 4 bases and the J gene lost 5 bases, with 21 bases spanning the gap. Germline V gene lookup returns CDR1 SNHLY and CDR2 FYNNEI.

The chain links TRBV27 to TRBJ2-1; TRBD2 is a possible D gene (6 bases). Germline V gene data show CDR1 as MNHEY and CDR2 as SMNVEV (reference sequence). CDR3 size: 14 residues. V was clipped by 2 bases and J by 4 bases, with 9 bases between them. The CDR3 sequence is CASSLAGMYNEQFF. CDR3 sequence (DNA): TGTGCCAGCAGTTTAGCGGGGATGTACAATGAGCAGTTCTTC.

The rearrangement joins TRBV9 to TRBJ2-1, with D hard to call. Germline V gene sequence: CDR1 SGDLS, CDR2 YYNGEE. CDR3 size: 15 residues. Trimming removed 0 bases at V and 5 bases at J, with 12 bases between. The CDR3 loop is CASSVEWGQNNEQFF. The DNA for the CDR3 is TGTGCCAGCAGCGTAGAATGGGGTCAGAACAATGAGCAGTTCTTC. The full variable domain, completed using reference TRBV9 and TRBJ2-1, is DSGVTQTPKHLITATGQRVTLRCSPRSGDLSVYWYQQSLDQGLQFLIQYYNGEERAKGNILERFSAQQFPDLHSELNLSSLELGDSALYFCASSVEWGQNNEQFFGPGTRLTVL.